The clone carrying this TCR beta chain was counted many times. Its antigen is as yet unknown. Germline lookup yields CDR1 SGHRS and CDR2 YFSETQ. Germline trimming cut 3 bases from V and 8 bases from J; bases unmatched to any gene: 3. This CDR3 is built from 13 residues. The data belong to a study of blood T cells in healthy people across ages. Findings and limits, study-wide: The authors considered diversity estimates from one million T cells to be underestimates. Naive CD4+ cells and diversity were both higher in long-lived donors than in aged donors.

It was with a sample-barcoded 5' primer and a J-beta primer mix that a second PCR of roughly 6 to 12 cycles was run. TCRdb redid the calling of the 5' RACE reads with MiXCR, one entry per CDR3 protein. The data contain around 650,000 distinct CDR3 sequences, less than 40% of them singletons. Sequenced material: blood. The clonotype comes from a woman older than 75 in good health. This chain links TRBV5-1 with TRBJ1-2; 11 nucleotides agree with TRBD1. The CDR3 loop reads CASSSGQGEGYTF. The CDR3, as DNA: TGCGCCAGCAGCTCGGGACAGGGGGAAGGCTACACCTTC.